The present entry profiles one T cell receptor (beta chain) with its context. Its antigen is unknown. The sample holds no much larger clone one base away, and base qualities are not on file. The immunoSEQ Assay, a bias-controlled multiplex PCR, was used to amplify TCRbeta CDR3 regions from genomic DNA. For the original study's pipeline: The number of nucleated cells in each sample was estimated by amplification of reference gene primers within the assay. To quantify the absolute abundance of each unique TCRbeta CDR3 rearrangement, sequence reads were collapsed and filtered. For each sample, productive Simpson clonality was calculated by taking the square root of Simpson's diversity index across productive rearrangements. TCRdb limited this immuneACCESS table to in-frame rearrangements with V and J called. A share of clones is missing; checked studies link under half to unresolved V genes, and the rest is unexplained. The V and J calls and clone size are taken from that table; D and trimming were inferred from the DNA. This sample lists just over 300,000 clones; about 91% were detected once. About 8.9% of the sample lies in the top ten.

The sample comes from a study of blood T cell repertoires in COVID-19 (dated by TCRdb to about 2020). Describing the broader study: Samples covering the acute and convalescent phases of COVID-19 were provided by collaborators in the United States, Italy and Spain. The prospective study material was composed of cDNA or gDNA derived from T cells, B-cell-depleted T cells, or PBMCs. Deeply sampled blood TCRbeta repertoires from subjects exposed to, actively infected with, or recovered from COVID-19 were included in the dataset. The repertoires were released in a freely available public database intended as a resource for research on the immune response to SARS-CoV-2. Samples were obtained from the ongoing ImmuneRACE study (first 160 participants) and from approximately 1,200 subjects provided by 6 global collaborators. The sample metadata nearly always contained a de-identified subject ID, COVID-19 status, age in years and sex. Where HLA class I and class II types were available, the types were taken from metadata supplied by the sample provider, not from assay-based typing.

Measured from the cysteine to the phenylalanine, the CDR3 is 15 residues long. Kept here is only the CDR3 DNA, which spans 45 bases and is read in frame from base 1. The germline V and J ends show losses of 0 bases and 4 bases respectively, and no gene match explains 3 bases of the junction. As encoded in the germline V gene, CDR1 is SGDLS while CDR2 is YYNGEE. General findings and caveats noted by the study authors: The quantity of clinical and demographic metadata differed by source and by participant and was supplied without curation.

Participants in the prospective study were enrolled through a virtual design, were aged roughly 18 to 100 years, and lived in 20 to 30 United States geographic areas. Cohort assignment in the prospective study relied on participant-reported clinical history from a screening survey and a study questionnaire. ImmuneRACE Cohort 3 recovered participants were defined by two consecutive negative NP/OP PCR tests, healthcare professional clearance, or symptom resolution. In the prospective study, whole blood, serum and a nasopharyngeal or oropharyngeal swab were collected from each participant by mobile phlebotomists. Over a roughly 2-month period, participants in the prospective study had the option of providing additional blood draws and questionnaires. Before DNA extraction, prospective study blood samples were shipped either frozen or at room temperature.

The chain joins TRBV9 to TRBJ2-3; TRBD2 lines up with 9 middle nucleotides. The source material was PBMCs or T cells enriched from blood (not recorded which). The source is a woman aged 18-29 years who had recovered from COVID-19. The bases read TGTGCCAGCAGCGTAGAGCGGGGGGTCCCAGATACGCAGTATTTT. Its protein reads: CASSVERGVPDTQYF. The variable domain in full, with residues beyond the CDR3 obtained from the reference TRBV9 and TRBJ2-3 genes, is DSGVTQTPKHLITATGQRVTLRCSPRSGDLSVYWYQQSLDQGLQFLIQYYNGEERAKGNILERFSAQQFPDLHSELNLSSLELGDSALYFCASSVERGVPDTQYFGPGTRLTVL.